The 11 T cell receptor beta chains in this list originate from one sample, sequenced in a study of shared clonotypes between healthy human individuals. Method: immunoSEQ multiplex PCR; TCRdb's copy keeps in-frame clones and lacks some. The sample lists roughly 2.2 million clones, 85% to 95% occurring once. The sequenced sample was naive CD4+ T cells from PBMCs. Stated subset: CD45RA+ positively selected. These receptors all stem from a man between 18 and 35 years old in good health. Some clones in this sample may be carry-over from other donors' samples.

This clone was seen a single time. The chain joins TRBV5-6 to TRBJ2-7, with D tentatively TRBD2 (7 bases). The CDR3 consists of 16 residues. Germline CDR1 is SGHDT and CDR2 is YYEEEE. V was cut by 4 bases and J by 1 base, with 18 bases left in between. The DNA for the CDR3 is TGTGCCAGCAGCCCCCTTGGGGGGGCGCGGTCCTACGAGCAGTACTTC. Amino acids: CASSPLGGARSYEQYF.

This chain links TRBV7-9 with TRBJ2-7; 12 bases map to TRBD1. This CDR3 contains 15 residues. With V trimmed by 4 bases and J by 2 bases, 3 bases remained unmatched. Germline loops: CDR1 SEHNR, CDR2 FQNEAQ (reference sequence). DNA of the CDR3: TGTGCCAGCAGCTGGGGACAGGGGGCAACCTACGAGCAGTACTTC. Amino acid sequence: CASSWGQGATYEQYF.

This clone appeared a single time. V and J are TRBV5-1 and TRBJ2-1, with D perhaps TRBD1 (6 bases). The germline CDR1 and CDR2 sequences are SGHRS and YFSETQ. The CDR3 has 19 residues. V lost 4 bases to trimming and J lost 0 bases, with 23 bases between them. CDR3 nucleotide sequence: TGCGCCAGCAGCCTGCTTACACGAGGGGGAAGGGGCTCCTACAATGAGCAGTTCTTC. This sequence encodes CASSLLTRGGRGSYNEQFF.

The CDR3 DNA reads TGTGCCAGCAGTTTGGAGAACACTGAAGCTTTCTTT. Protein: CASSLENTEAFF. J is TRBJ1-1 and V is TRBV21-1. TRBV21-1 is recorded as a pseudogene. This CDR3 region has 12 residues.

The chain employs TRBV18 and TRBJ1-3; D gene uncertain. Germline V gene sequence: CDR1 KGHSH, CDR2 LQKENI. Trimming took 0 bases from V and 0 from J, leaving 6 bases between them. CDR3 length: 15 residues. CDR3 region: CASSPPSNSGNTIYF. The CDR3 DNA reads as TGTGCCAGCTCACCACCGTCCAACTCTGGAAACACCATATATTTT. Combining the CDR3 with reference TRBV18 and TRBJ1-3 gives the whole variable domain NAGVMQNPRHLVRRRGQEARLRCSPMKGHSHVYWYRQLPEEGLKFMVYLQKENIIDESGMPKERFSAEFPKEGPSILRIQQVVRGDSAAYFCASSPPSNSGNTIYFGEGSWLTVV.

Details on this clone: This CDR3 is also generated by other DNA sequences in the sample. The rearrangement links TRBV29-1 to TRBJ2-1; 8 nucleotides match TRBD2. The CDR3 length is 13 residues. Trimming cost V 6 bases and J 4 bases; bases outside gene matches: 5. CDR1 is SQVTM, CDR2 ANQGSEA, per germline. CDR3 nucleotides: TGCAGCGTAGGCCGGGGGGGATACAATGAGCAGTTCTTC. Translation gives CSVGRGGYNEQFF.

Details on this clone: Distinct nucleotide sequences in the sample also encode this CDR3. This chain connects TRBV6-5 to TRBJ1-5; 7 bases fit TRBD1. Losses at the gene ends were 2 bases for V and 7 bases for J; bases not matched to a gene: 5. Germline assignment: CDR1 MNHEY and CDR2 SVGAGI. This CDR3 contains 14 residues. The CDR3, as DNA: TGTGCCAGCAGTTACGGGCAGGGGGGCCAGCCCCAGCATTTT. This encodes CASSYGQGGQPQHF.

The chain combines TRBV28 with TRBJ2-5; D is perhaps TRBD1 or TRBD2 (5 bases each). V was pared by 3 bases and J by 1 base, with 15 bases between. Per the germline V gene, CDR1 is MDHEN and CDR2 is SYDVKM. CDR3 length equals 16 residues. CDR3: CASSLGPGGTQETQYF. For the CDR3, the DNA is TGTGCCAGCAGTTTGGGGCCCGGTGGGACCCAAGAGACCCAGTACTTC. Variable domain in full (rest from reference TRBV28 and TRBJ2-5): DVKVTQSSRYLVKRTGEKVFLECVQDMDHENMFWYRQDPGLGLRLIYFSYDVKMKEKGDIPEGYSVSREKKERFSLILESASTNQTSMYLCASSLGPGGTQETQYFGPGTRLLVL.

The gene calls are TRBV19 and TRBJ2-4; perhaps TRBD1 as D (5 bases). Germline lookup yields CDR1 LNHDA and CDR2 SQIVND (reference sequence). CDR3 length equals 15 residues. V was clipped by 1 base and J by 12 bases, with 19 bases between them. The CDR3 is CASSIGNTAGLSQYF. The CDR3 DNA reads as TGTGCCAGTAGTATAGGAAACACGGCAGGGTTAAGTCAGTACTTC.

This clone was recorded a few times. In the same sample, other DNA sequences code for this CDR3. The CDR3 here is CASSEAVNTEAFF. CDR3 in DNA: TGTGCCAGCAGTGAAGCAGTGAACACTGAAGCTTTCTTT. The rearrangement joins TRBV2 to TRBJ1-1; D uncertain. The CDR3 has 13 amino acids. V was shortened by 0 bases and J by 0 bases, with 2 bases between the two germline ends. Germline values: CDR1 SNHLY, CDR2 FYNNEI.

As DNA, the CDR3 is TGCGCCAGCAGCTTGACTCTAGATTCCTACGAGCAGTACTTC. Amino acids: CASSLTLDSYEQYF. This sequence joins TRBV5-1 and TRBJ2-7; no definite D call. Trimming took 1 base from V and 1 from J, leaving 9 bases between them. Looked up from germline, CDR1 is SGHRS and CDR2 is YFSETQ. This CDR3 is 14 amino acids long.